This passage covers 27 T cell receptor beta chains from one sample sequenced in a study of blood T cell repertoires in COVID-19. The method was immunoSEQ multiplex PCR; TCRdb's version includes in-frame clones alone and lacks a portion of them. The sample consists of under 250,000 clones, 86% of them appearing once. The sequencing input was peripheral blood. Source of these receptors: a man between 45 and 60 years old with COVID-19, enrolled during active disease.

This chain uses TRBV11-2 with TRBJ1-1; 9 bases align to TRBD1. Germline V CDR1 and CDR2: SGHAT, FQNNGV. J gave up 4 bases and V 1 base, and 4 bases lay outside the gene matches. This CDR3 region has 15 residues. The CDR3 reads CASSLGTGAFTEAFF. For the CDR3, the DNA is TGTGCCAGCAGCTTAGGGACAGGGGCTTTCACTGAAGCTTTCTTT. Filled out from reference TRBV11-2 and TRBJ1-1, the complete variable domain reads EAGVAQSPRYKIIEKRQSVAFWCNPISGHATLYWYQQILGQGPKLLIQFQNNGVVDDSQLPKDRFSAERLKGVDSTLKIQPAKLEDSAVYLCASSLGTGAFTEAFFGQGTRLTVV.

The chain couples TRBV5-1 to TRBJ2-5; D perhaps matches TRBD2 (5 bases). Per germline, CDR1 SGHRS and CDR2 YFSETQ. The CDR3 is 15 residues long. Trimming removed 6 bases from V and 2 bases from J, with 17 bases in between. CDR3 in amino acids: CASNGQGRGQETQYF. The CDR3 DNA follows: TGCGCCAGCAACGGCCAAGGACGAGGGCAAGAGACCCAGTACTTC. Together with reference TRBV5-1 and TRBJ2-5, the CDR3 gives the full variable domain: KAGVTQTPRYLIKTRGQQVTLSCSPISGHRSVSWYQQTPGQGLQFLFEYFSETQRNKGNFPGRFSGRQFSNSRSEMNVSTLELGDSALYLCASNGQGRGQETQYFGPGTRLLVL.

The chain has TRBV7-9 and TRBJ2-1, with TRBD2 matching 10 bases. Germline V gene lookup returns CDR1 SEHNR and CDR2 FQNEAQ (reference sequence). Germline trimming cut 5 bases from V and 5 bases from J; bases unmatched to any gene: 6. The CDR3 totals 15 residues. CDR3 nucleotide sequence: TGTGCCAGCAGCCCTGGGACTAGCGCTGACAATGAGCAGTTCTTC. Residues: CASSPGTSADNEQFF.

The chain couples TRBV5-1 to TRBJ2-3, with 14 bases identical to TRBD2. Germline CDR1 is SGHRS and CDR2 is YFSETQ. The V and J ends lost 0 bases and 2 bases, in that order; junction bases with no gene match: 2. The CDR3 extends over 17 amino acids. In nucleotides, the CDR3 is TGCGCCAGCAGCTTGGGACTAGCGGGGGGGCCCACAGATACGCAGTATTTT. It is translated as CASSLGLAGGPTDTQYF.

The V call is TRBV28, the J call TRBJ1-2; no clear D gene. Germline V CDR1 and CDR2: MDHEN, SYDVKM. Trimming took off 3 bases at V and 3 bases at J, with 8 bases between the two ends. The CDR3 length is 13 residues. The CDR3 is CASSFGDHYGYTF. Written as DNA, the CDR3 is TGTGCCAGCAGTTTCGGGGATCACTATGGCTACACCTTC.

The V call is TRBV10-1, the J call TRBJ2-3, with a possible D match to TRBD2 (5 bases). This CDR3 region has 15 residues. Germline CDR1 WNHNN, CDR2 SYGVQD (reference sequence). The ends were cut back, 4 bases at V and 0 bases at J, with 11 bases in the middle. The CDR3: CASSARRTSTDTQYF. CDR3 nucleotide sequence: TGCGCCAGCAGTGCGCGCCGGACTAGCACAGATACGCAGTATTTT.

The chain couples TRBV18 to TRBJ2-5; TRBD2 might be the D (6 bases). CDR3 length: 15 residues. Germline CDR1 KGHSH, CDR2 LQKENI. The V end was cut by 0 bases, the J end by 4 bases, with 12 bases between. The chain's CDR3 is CASSPPEGQGETQYF. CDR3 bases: TGTGCCAGCTCACCACCGGAGGGGCAGGGAGAGACCCAGTACTTC. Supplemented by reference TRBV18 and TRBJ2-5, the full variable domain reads NAGVMQNPRHLVRRRGQEARLRCSPMKGHSHVYWYRQLPEEGLKFMVYLQKENIIDESGMPKERFSAEFPKEGPSILRIQQVVRGDSAAYFCASSPPEGQGETQYFGPGTRLLVL.

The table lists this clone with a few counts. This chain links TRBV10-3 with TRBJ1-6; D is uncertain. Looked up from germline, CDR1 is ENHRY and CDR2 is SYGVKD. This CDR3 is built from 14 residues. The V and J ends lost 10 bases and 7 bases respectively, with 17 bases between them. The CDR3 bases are TGTGCCACCGACTCCGGCCGGGGAAATTCACCCCTCCACTTT. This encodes CATDSGRGNSPLHF.

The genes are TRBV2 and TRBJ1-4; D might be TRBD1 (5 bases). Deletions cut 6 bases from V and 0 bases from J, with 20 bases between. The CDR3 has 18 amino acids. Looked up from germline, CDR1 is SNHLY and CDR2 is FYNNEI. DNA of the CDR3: TGTGCCAGCAGAGAGACAGCCGGTTTTGCCTCAACTAATGAAAAACTGTTTTTT. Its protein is CASRETAGFASTNEKLFF.

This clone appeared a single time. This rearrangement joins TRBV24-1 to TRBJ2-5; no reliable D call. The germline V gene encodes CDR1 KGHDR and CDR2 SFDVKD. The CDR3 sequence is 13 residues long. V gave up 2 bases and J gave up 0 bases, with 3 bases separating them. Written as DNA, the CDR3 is TGTGCCACCAGTGATTCGGACCAAGAGACCCAGTACTTC. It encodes CATSDSDQETQYF.

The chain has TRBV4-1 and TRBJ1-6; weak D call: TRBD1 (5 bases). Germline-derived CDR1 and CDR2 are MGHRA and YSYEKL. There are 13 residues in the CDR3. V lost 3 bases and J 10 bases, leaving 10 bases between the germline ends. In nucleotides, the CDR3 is TGCGCCAGCAGCCAGTCGACAGAATCACCCCTCCACTTT. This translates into CASSQSTESPLHF.

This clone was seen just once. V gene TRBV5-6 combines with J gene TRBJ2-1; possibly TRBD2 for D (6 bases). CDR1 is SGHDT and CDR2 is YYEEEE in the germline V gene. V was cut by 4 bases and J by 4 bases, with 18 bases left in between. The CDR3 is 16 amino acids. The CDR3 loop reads CASSVSGRGAYNEQFF. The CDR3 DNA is TGTGCCAGCAGCGTTTCAGGGCGGGGAGCTTACAATGAGCAGTTCTTC.

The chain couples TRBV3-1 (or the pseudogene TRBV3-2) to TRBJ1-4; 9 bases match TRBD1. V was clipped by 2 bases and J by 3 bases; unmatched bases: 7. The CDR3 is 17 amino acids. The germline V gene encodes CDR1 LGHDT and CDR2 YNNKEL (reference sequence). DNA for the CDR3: TGTGCCAGCAGCCAAAATACAGGGGGCTTATCTAATGAAAAACTGTTTTTT. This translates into CASSQNTGGLSNEKLFF.

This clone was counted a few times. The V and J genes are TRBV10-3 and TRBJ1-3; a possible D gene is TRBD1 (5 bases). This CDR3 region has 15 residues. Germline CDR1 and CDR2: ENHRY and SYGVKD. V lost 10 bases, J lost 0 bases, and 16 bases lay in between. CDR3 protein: CATGDRANSGNTIYF. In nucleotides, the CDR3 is TGTGCCACGGGGGACCGGGCCAACTCTGGAAACACCATATATTTT.

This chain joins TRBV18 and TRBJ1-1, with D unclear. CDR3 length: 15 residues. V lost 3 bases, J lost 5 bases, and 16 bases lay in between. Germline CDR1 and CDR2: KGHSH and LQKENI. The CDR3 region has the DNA TGTGCCAGCTCACCGGCCGGGAACGAAATAACTGAAGCTTTCTTT. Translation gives CASSPAGNEITEAFF. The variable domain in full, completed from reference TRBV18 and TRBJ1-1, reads NAGVMQNPRHLVRRRGQEARLRCSPMKGHSHVYWYRQLPEEGLKFMVYLQKENIIDESGMPKERFSAEFPKEGPSILRIQQVVRGDSAAYFCASSPAGNEITEAFFGQGTRLTVV.

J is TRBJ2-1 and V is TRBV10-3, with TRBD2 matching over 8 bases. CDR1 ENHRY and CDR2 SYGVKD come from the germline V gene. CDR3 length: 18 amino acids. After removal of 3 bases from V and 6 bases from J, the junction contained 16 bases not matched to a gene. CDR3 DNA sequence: TGTGCCATCAGTGACTTCTCGACTAGCGAATCTGGGGGCAATGAGCAGTTCTTC. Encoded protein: CAISDFSTSESGGNEQFF.

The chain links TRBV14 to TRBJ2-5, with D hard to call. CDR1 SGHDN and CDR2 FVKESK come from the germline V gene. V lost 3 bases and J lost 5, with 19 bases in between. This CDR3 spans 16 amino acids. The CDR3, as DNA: TGTGCCAGCAGCCAGCCTCTCGCGGTCGGTCTTGAGACCCAGTACTTC. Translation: CASSQPLAVGLETQYF.

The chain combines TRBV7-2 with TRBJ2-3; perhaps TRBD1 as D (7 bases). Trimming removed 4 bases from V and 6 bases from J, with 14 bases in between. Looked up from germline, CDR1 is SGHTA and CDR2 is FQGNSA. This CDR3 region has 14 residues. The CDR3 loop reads CASSSGQAGDTQYF. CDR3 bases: TGTGCCAGCAGCTCCGGACAGGCGGGGGATACGCAGTATTTT.

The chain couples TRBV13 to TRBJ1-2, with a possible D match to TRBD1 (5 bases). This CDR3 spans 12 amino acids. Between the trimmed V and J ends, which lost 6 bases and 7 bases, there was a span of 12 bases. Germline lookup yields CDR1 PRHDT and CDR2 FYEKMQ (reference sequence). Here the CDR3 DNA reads TGTGCCAGCAGTTTGGGGCGAGCTGGCTACACCTTC. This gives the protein CASSLGRAGYTF.

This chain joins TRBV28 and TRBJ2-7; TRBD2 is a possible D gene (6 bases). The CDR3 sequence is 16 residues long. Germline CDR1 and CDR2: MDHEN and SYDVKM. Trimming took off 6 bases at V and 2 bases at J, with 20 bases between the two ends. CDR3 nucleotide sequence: TGTGCCAGCAGGGGTGGAGGGCCCAAACGAACCTACGAGCAGTACTTC. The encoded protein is CASRGGGPKRTYEQYF. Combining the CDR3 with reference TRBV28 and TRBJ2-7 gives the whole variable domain DVKVTQSSRYLVKRTGEKVFLECVQDMDHENMFWYRQDPGLGLRLIYFSYDVKMKEKGDIPEGYSVSREKKERFSLILESASTNQTSMYLCASRGGGPKRTYEQYFGPGTRLTVT.

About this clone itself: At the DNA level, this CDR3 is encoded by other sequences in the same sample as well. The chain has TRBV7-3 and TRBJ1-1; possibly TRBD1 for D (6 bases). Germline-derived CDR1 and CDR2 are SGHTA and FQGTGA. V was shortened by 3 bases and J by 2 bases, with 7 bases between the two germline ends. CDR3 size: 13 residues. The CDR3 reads CASSLDSNTEAFF. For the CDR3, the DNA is TGTGCCAGCAGCTTGGACAGTAACACTGAAGCTTTCTTT.

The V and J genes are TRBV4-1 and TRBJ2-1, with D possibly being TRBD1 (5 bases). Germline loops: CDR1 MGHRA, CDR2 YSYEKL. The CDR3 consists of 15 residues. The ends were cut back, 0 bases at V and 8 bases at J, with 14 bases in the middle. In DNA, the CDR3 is TGCGCCAGCAGCCAAGATGAGGCAGGGCTAGATGAGCAGTTCTTC. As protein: CASSQDEAGLDEQFF.

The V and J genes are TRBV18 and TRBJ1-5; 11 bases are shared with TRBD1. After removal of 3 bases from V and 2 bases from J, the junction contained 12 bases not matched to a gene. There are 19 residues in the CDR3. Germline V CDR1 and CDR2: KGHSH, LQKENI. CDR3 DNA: TGTGCCAGCTCACCCCTCAGTGGAGGGACAGGGGGTGGCAATCAGCCCCAGCATTTT. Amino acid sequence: CASSPLSGGTGGGNQPQHF. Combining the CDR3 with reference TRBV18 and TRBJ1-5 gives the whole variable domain NAGVMQNPRHLVRRRGQEARLRCSPMKGHSHVYWYRQLPEEGLKFMVYLQKENIIDESGMPKERFSAEFPKEGPSILRIQQVVRGDSAAYFCASSPLSGGTGGGNQPQHFGDGTRLSIL.

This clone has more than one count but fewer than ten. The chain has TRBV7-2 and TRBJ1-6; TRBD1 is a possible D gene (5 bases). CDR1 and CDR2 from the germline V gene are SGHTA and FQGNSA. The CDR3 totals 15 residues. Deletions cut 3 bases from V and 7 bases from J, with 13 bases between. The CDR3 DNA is TGTGCCAGCAGCTTTTTGCAGGGAGGGAATTCACCCCTCCACTTT. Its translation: CASSFLQGGNSPLHF.

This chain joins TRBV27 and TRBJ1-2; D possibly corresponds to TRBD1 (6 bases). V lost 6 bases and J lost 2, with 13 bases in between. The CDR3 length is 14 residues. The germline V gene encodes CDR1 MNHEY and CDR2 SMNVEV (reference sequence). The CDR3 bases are TGTGCCAGCAGCTCCGGGACAAGCAACTATGGCTACACCTTC. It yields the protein CASSSGTSNYGYTF.

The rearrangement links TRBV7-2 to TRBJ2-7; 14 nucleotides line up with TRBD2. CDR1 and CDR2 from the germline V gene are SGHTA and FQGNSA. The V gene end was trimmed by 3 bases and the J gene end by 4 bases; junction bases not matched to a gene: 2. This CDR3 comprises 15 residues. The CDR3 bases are TGTGCCAGCAGCTTGGGACTAGCGGGAGTTTACGAGCAGTACTTC. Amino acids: CASSLGLAGVYEQYF.

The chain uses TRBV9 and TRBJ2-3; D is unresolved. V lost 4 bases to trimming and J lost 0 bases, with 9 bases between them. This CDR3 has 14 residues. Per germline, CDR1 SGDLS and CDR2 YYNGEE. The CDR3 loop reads CASSTGPSTDTQYF. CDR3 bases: TGTGCCAGCAGCACCGGTCCGAGCACAGATACGCAGTATTTT.